What follows describes a single TCR beta chain. Its antigen is not known. This specimen belongs to a study of CXCR3-negative and CXCR3-positive naive CD8 T cells. Study information: About 140 million TRB reads were obtained overall (about 1.5 +/- 0.3 million per library).

The CDR3 has 16 residues. Germline V gene lookup returns CDR1 SGHNT and CDR2 YYREEE (reference sequence). UMI-labeled 5' RACE yielded the TRB cDNA libraries. Following a re-call of the 5' RACE reads, TCRdb has one entry per CDR3 protein and lacks DNA. This sample lists some 150,000 distinct CDR3 sequences; its ten largest clones have around 0.3%. Study observations and caveats: Memory CD8+ T cell repertoires were far less diverse than both naive subsets. Naive CXCR3-positive cells had TRB CDR3s more hydrophobic than those of CXCR3-negative naive cells.

The clonotype originates from a human donor in good health. Some clones in this sample may be carry-over from other donors' samples. The V call is TRBV5-4, the J call TRBJ2-2; the TRBD1 assignment by TCRdb is unverifiable without DNA. Material: naive CXCR3+ CD8+ T cells from blood. This sample's subset: CD45RO-CCR7+CD27+CD95- naive CD8+ T cells expressing CXCR3 (TNR3+). CDR3 amino acids: CASSLRTGENTGELFF.